This T cell receptor beta chain was documented in a study of shared clonotypes between healthy human individuals. In the study overall: Aged between 18 and 49, the donors were a couple of women and three men.

This CDR3 is 15 amino acids long. Trimming cost V 4 bases and J 6 bases; bases outside gene matches: 5. CDR1 SGHDT and CDR2 YYEEEE come from the germline V gene. Sequencing used immunoSEQ multiplex PCR; TCRdb keeps in-frame clones, though not all of them. This table has a few million clones, 93% appearing once. CD8 cells classed as naive were CD45RO-negative and positively selected for CCR7, excluding terminally differentiated effector memory CD45RA+ cells. None of the donors, who were healthy HIV-negative adults, had recently had acute infections or vaccinations. The source of this sequence is a young man in good health. Some clones in this sample may be carry-over from other donors' samples. Material for sequencing was naive CD8+ T cells from PBMCs. This chain connects TRBV5-6 to TRBJ2-1, with 12 bases lining up with TRBD2. The CDR3 region is CASSLLAGGTNEQFF. The CDR3 DNA sequence: TGTGCCAGCAGCCTACTAGCGGGAGGAACCAATGAGCAGTTCTTC.